These 28 T cell receptor beta chains originate from one sample sequenced in a study of shared clonotypes between healthy human individuals. Sequencing used immunoSEQ multiplex PCR; TCRdb keeps in-frame clones, though not all of them. This table holds over 2 million clones, around 92% found once. Sequences were obtained from naive CD4+ T cells from PBMCs. Subset noted: CD45RA+ positively selected. These receptors all stem from a man aged 18 to 35 in good health. Some clones in this sample may be carry-over from other donors' samples.

The CDR3 DNA sequence: TGTGCCAGCCAGGAAACCTTGGGGGGGAACGAGCAGTACTTC. Translated: CASQETLGGNEQYF. This chain joins TRBV18 and TRBJ2-7; 7 bases align to TRBD2. Trimming took 8 bases from V and 5 from J; bases not matched to a gene: 12. CDR3 length equals 14 residues. Per germline, CDR1 KGHSH and CDR2 LQKENI.

V is TRBV6-5 and J is TRBJ2-1; D perhaps matches TRBD2 (6 bases). With 6 bases removed from V and 5 bases from J, the gap between germline ends came to 17 bases. The germline V gene encodes CDR1 MNHEY and CDR2 SVGAGI. The CDR3 consists of 15 residues. The CDR3 sequence: CASSRGLISNNEQFF. The CDR3 DNA reads TGTGCCAGCAGCCGGGGACTCATTAGCAACAATGAGCAGTTCTTC.

The gene calls are TRBV28 and TRBJ1-5, with 7 bases matching TRBD1. There are 15 residues in the CDR3. Trimming at V came to 6 bases and at J to 6 bases, leaving 11 bases not matched to a gene. CDR1 MDHEN and CDR2 SYDVKM come from the germline V gene. CDR3 in amino acids: CASSAHRGNGQPQHF. The CDR3 DNA reads as TGTGCCAGCAGCGCCCACAGGGGAAACGGTCAGCCCCAGCATTTT.

This sequence joins TRBV2 and TRBJ1-6; TRBD1 agrees at 8 bases. This CDR3 is 13 amino acids long. Germline V gene sequence: CDR1 SNHLY, CDR2 FYNNEI. J was trimmed by 5 bases and V by 6 bases; bases with no gene match: 0. CDR3 in DNA: TGTGCCAGCAGCAGGGGGCATAATTCACCCCTCCACTTT. Its protein product is CASSRGHNSPLHF.

The genes are TRBV5-1 and TRBJ2-2; D not certain. V lost 4 bases to trimming and J lost 0 bases, with 10 bases between them. The CDR3 totals 15 residues. The germline V gene has CDR1 SGHRS and CDR2 YFSETQ. The DNA of the CDR3 is TGCGCCAGCAGCCTGGACCCACCGAACACCGGGGAGCTGTTTTTT. Translated: CASSLDPPNTGELFF.

The chain couples TRBV5-4 to TRBJ2-5; 11 nucleotides align to TRBD2. This CDR3 region has 16 residues. Looked up from germline, CDR1 is SGHNT and CDR2 is YYREEE (reference sequence). The ends lost 4 bases at V and 0 bases at J; junction bases unmatched: 5. The CDR3 bases are TGTGCCAGCAGCCAAATAGCGGGAGGGTACCAAGAGACCCAGTACTTC. The encoded protein is CASSQIAGGYQETQYF.

The genes are TRBV7-9 and TRBJ1-3; D perhaps matches TRBD1 (5 bases). The CDR3 length is 19 residues. Deletions cut 1 base from V and 0 bases from J, with 19 bases between. Looked up from germline, CDR1 is SEHNR and CDR2 is FQNEAQ (reference sequence). DNA of the CDR3: TGTGCCAGCAGCTTAGGCTTATGGACACTCTCGAGCTCTGGAAACACCATATATTTT. As protein: CASSLGLWTLSSSGNTIYF. Full variable domain (remainder filled in from reference TRBV7-9 and TRBJ1-3): DTGVSQNPRHKITKRGQNVTFRCDPISEHNRLYWYRQTLGQGPEFLTYFQNEAQLEKSRLLSDRFSAERPKGSFSTLEIQRTEQGDSAMYLCASSLGLWTLSSSGNTIYFGEGSWLTVV.

This clone was seen a single time. V usage is TRBV19 and J usage is TRBJ2-1; D not resolved. The CDR3 length is 15 residues. CDR1 LNHDA and CDR2 SQIVND come from the germline V gene (reference sequence). V was trimmed by 0 bases and J by 8 bases, leaving 14 bases between them. The CDR3 coding sequence is TGTGCCAGTAGTATAGATCTCGGGCTAGGCGATGAGCAGTTCTTC. Amino acid sequence: CASSIDLGLGDEQFF.

The rearrangement uses TRBV29-1 and TRBJ2-7; TRBD1 might be the D (6 bases). The germline CDR1 and CDR2 sequences are SQVTM and ANQGSEA. This CDR3 has 13 residues. V gave up 5 bases and J gave up 7 bases, with 18 bases separating them. The DNA of the CDR3 is TGCAGCGTTCAGGGGAAATCACTACTGGAGCAGTACTTC. The encoded protein is CSVQGKSLLEQYF.

V usage is TRBV4-1 and J usage is TRBJ1-4; 7 nucleotides match TRBD1. The CDR3 totals 14 residues. Losses at the gene ends were 1 base for V and 8 bases for J; bases not matched to a gene: 4. Per the germline V gene, CDR1 is MGHRA and CDR2 is YSYEKL. The CDR3 bases are TGCGCCAGCAGCCAAGGACAGGGCTGGGAAAAACTGTTTTTT. It is translated as CASSQGQGWEKLFF.

This clone was counted only a few times. This chain uses TRBV28 with TRBJ2-3; D is unresolved. V lost 4 bases and J 5 bases, leaving 7 bases between the germline ends. From germline, CDR1 is MDHEN and CDR2 SYDVKM. The CDR3 length is 12 residues. The CDR3 protein is CASSSVRDTQYF. DNA for the CDR3: TGTGCCAGCAGTTCCGTGAGAGATACGCAGTATTTT.

V gene TRBV5-6 combines with J gene TRBJ1-3, with D possibly being TRBD1 (6 bases). The V gene lost 5 bases and the J gene lost 0 bases, with 9 bases spanning the gap. Germline values: CDR1 SGHDT, CDR2 YYEEEE. CDR3 length: 14 amino acids. The CDR3 sequence: CASRGRGSGNTIYF. CDR3 in DNA: TGTGCCAGCAGGGGCAGGGGCTCTGGAAACACCATATATTTT.

This chain joins TRBV27 and TRBJ2-1, with 12 bases identical to TRBD2. The V gene's germline CDR1 is MNHEY and CDR2 SMNVEV (reference sequence). V trimming: 4 bases; J trimming: 7 bases; junction bases outside the gene matches: 8. The CDR3 consists of 16 residues. CDR3 nucleotides: TGTGCCAGCAGTTCCCTGACTAGCGGGAGACCTAATGAGCAGTTCTTC. Translated, it gives CASSSLTSGRPNEQFF.

The V and J genes are TRBV28 and TRBJ2-6, with D possibly TRBD2 on 6 matching bases. This CDR3 contains 16 residues. V gave up 7 bases and J gave up 0 bases, with 13 bases separating them. CDR1 MDHEN and CDR2 SYDVKM come from the germline V gene. The CDR3 loop reads CASTLGGLSGANVLTF. The CDR3 coding sequence is TGTGCCAGCACCCTCGGGGGTCTCTCTGGGGCCAACGTCCTGACTTTC.

The rearrangement uses TRBV5-1 and TRBJ2-3; 7 positions match TRBD2. Germline assignment: CDR1 SGHRS and CDR2 YFSETQ. CDR3 size: 14 residues. Trimming took 1 base from V and 4 from J; bases not matched to a gene: 3. The CDR3 protein is CASSLFTSADTQYF. In DNA form, the CDR3 reads TGCGCCAGCAGCTTGTTTACTAGCGCAGATACGCAGTATTTT.

This clone came up once. This sample also contains other DNA sequences that code for the same CDR3. The CDR3 here is CASSLRASGANVLTF. CDR3 nucleotides: TGTGCCAGCAGCTTGAGGGCGTCTGGGGCCAACGTCCTGACTTTC. The rearrangement joins TRBV7-9 to TRBJ2-6; a possible D gene is TRBD2 (5 bases). V was trimmed by 3 bases and J by 1 base, leaving 7 bases between them. This CDR3 region has 15 residues. Per the germline V gene, CDR1 is SEHNR and CDR2 is FQNEAQ (reference sequence).

V is TRBV28 and J is TRBJ2-1; maybe TRBD2 (5 bases). V was trimmed by 7 bases and J by 3 bases, leaving 16 bases between them. Per the germline V gene, CDR1 is MDHEN and CDR2 is SYDVKM. CDR3 length: 15 residues. CDR3 nucleotide sequence: TGTGCCAGCACCTTGAAAGGTCGGGACTACAATGAGCAGTTCTTC. Translated, it gives CASTLKGRDYNEQFF.

The rearrangement joins TRBV5-1 to TRBJ1-4, with 7 bases matching TRBD1. The V gene's germline CDR1 is SGHRS and CDR2 YFSETQ. The V and J ends lost 4 bases and 2 bases, in that order; junction bases with no gene match: 8. The CDR3 has 16 amino acids. CDR3 loop: CASSLTGDRTNEKLFF. In nucleotides, the CDR3 is TGCGCCAGCAGCCTCACAGGGGATCGCACTAATGAAAAACTGTTTTTT.

The chain carries TRBV7-2 and TRBJ2-3; 10 bases are a match to TRBD1. Looked up from germline, CDR1 is SGHTA and CDR2 is FQGNSA. The V and J ends lost 2 bases and 1 base, in that order; junction bases with no gene match: 3. The CDR3 loop spans 16 amino acids. The CDR3 region is CASSLTGTGGTDTQYF. The CDR3 nucleotides are TGTGCCAGCAGCTTAACCGGGACAGGGGGCACAGATACGCAGTATTTT.

The chain employs TRBV14 and TRBJ1-3; D is unresolved. Trimming removed 1 base from V and 4 bases from J, with 5 bases in between. In germline, CDR1 is SGHDN, CDR2 FVKESK. This CDR3 is 13 amino acids long. In nucleotides, the CDR3 is TGTGCCAGCAGCCAAGTAGCCGGAAACACCATATATTTT. The encoded protein is CASSQVAGNTIYF.

This clone appeared once. V is TRBV7-2 and J is TRBJ2-6, with 7 bases that match TRBD2. The junction had 2 bases not matched to a gene; V was cut back by 0 bases and J by 3 bases. Germline lookup yields CDR1 SGHTA and CDR2 FQGNSA. This CDR3 has 16 residues. The CDR3 region has the DNA TGTGCCAGCAGCTTAGCGCGGGGGAATGGGGCCAACGTCCTGACTTTC. It specifies CASSLARGNGANVLTF.

For this clone: Other DNA sequences in the sample encode the same CDR3. The rearrangement joins TRBV29-1 to TRBJ1-5; D unresolved. Between the trimmed V and J ends, which lost 4 bases and 4 bases, there was a span of 5 bases. The length of the CDR3 is 11 residues. Germline-derived CDR1 and CDR2 are SQVTM and ANQGSEA. CDR3 amino acids: CSVGGNQPQHF. The CDR3 nucleotides read TGCAGCGTTGGGGGTAATCAGCCCCAGCATTTT.

This sequence joins TRBV28 and TRBJ2-5; D is ambiguous. This CDR3 is built from 13 residues. The V gene's germline CDR1 is MDHEN and CDR2 SYDVKM. Trimming left V 6 bases short and J 1 base short, with 9 bases between. For the CDR3, the DNA is TGTGCCAGCAGCACCAACAGCCAAGAGACCCAGTACTTC. It codes for CASSTNSQETQYF.

The chain links TRBV6-1 to TRBJ1-4; 8 bases match TRBD1. The CDR3 covers 15 residues. Trimming at V came to 4 bases and at J to 7 bases, leaving 8 bases not matched to a gene. Per germline, CDR1 MNHNS and CDR2 SASEGT. CDR3 DNA sequence: TGTGCCAGCAGTGGCCGGGACAGGCCCTTTGAAAAACTGTTTTTT. It specifies CASSGRDRPFEKLFF.

The J gene is TRBJ1-2, the V gene TRBV28, with D tentatively TRBD1 (5 bases). V lost 6 bases and J lost 3, with 23 bases in between. The CDR3 length is 17 residues. Germline V gene sequence: CDR1 MDHEN, CDR2 SYDVKM. CDR3: CASSWEGPPGWDYGYTF. The CDR3 DNA is TGTGCCAGCAGCTGGGAGGGACCTCCCGGTTGGGACTATGGCTACACCTTC.

The V gene is TRBV19, the J gene TRBJ2-2; 8 bases are shared with TRBD2. Per germline, CDR1 LNHDA and CDR2 SQIVND (reference sequence). The CDR3 spans 14 residues. V was clipped by 6 bases and J by 3 bases; unmatched bases: 3. CDR3 nucleotide sequence: TGTGCCAGTAGGCCGGGGGGGTACACCGGGGAGCTGTTTTTT. Protein sequence: CASRPGGYTGELFF.

The count of this clone is one. This chain uses TRBV4-1 with TRBJ1-1, with D perhaps matching TRBD1 (5 bases). V gave up 4 bases and J gave up 4 bases, with 19 bases separating them. Germline CDR1 reads MGHRA; CDR2 reads YSYEKL. The CDR3 is made up of 16 amino acids. CDR3 nucleotides: TGCGCCAGCAGCCCGATTGGAAGGGGACCCTTCACTGAAGCTTTCTTT. It yields the protein CASSPIGRGPFTEAFF.

The V gene is TRBV28, the J gene TRBJ2-1; D may be TRBD2 (6 bases). In germline, CDR1 is MDHEN, CDR2 SYDVKM. The V gene lost 4 bases and the J gene lost 2 bases, with 15 bases spanning the gap. This CDR3 contains 16 residues. The CDR3 nucleotides read TGTGCCAGCAGTTCAGCGGGCGGGGCGGCCTACAATGAGCAGTTCTTC. Its protein is CASSSAGGAAYNEQFF.